The entry that follows covers one T cell receptor (beta chain) sequence. Its antigen is as yet unknown. This sample stems from a study of cytomegalovirus exposure and HLA in healthy donors. Study-wide points: The Asian-associated ancestry cluster reportedly had fewer N-insertions than the roughly 670-donor mean in a later analysis.

Amplification used 60 Vbeta primers and 13 Jbeta primers. This table comes from immunoSEQ multiplex PCR, and its TCRdb copy is limited to in-frame clones, with some not included. The sample totals roughly 120,000 clones; its top ten clones hold roughly 1%. Germline V gene data show CDR1 as KGHSH and CDR2 as LQKENI. J gave up 5 bases and V 4 bases, and 11 bases lay outside the gene matches. The length of the CDR3 is 16 residues. The receptor was derived from a man between 18 and 29 years old in good health and CMV-seronegative. This rearrangement joins TRBV18 to TRBJ2-3; 8 bases map to TRBD1. Sequencing was performed on PBMCs. CDR3 residues: CASSRPRAQGVDTQYF. Written as DNA, the CDR3 is TGTGCCAGCTCACGGCCCCGGGCACAGGGGGTAGATACGCAGTATTTT. The full variable domain, in which reference TRBV18 and TRBJ2-3 provide the parts outside the CDR3, is NAGVMQNPRHLVRRRGQEARLRCSPMKGHSHVYWYRQLPEEGLKFMVYLQKENIIDESGMPKERFSAEFPKEGPSILRIQQVVRGDSAAYFCASSRPRAQGVDTQYFGPGTRLTVL.